This T cell receptor (beta chain) was sequenced in a study of naive and memory T cell subsets. Findings and caveats of the study: TCR counts from RNA may reflect activation-linked expression changes. TCR abundance followed a power law differing between naive and memory subsets. A few larger clonotypes appeared in naive repertoires, especially CD8, possibly memory cells re-expressing CD45RA.

Trimming shortened V by 1 base and J by 0 bases, and 7 bases separated the two germline ends. From germline, CDR1 is LGHDT and CDR2 YNNKEL (reference sequence). The CDR3 covers 15 residues. The sample holds a few counts of this clonotype. Antigen unknown. An equimolar mix of two oligonucleotides served as the beta constant-region primer for TRBC1 and TRBC2. The ligated cDNA underwent four PCR rounds using SP2 and nested alpha and beta constant-region primers. TCRdb re-called the UMI-ligation and nested PCR reads with MiXCR, one entry per CDR3 protein. The table shows over 110,000 distinct CDR3 sequences, with more than 15% occurring only once.

V gene TRBV3-1 combines with J gene TRBJ1-5; no reliable D call. The specimen sequenced was naive CD8+ T cells from blood. This TCR was sampled from a human donor in good health. The DNA for the CDR3 is TGTGCCAGCAGCCAAGGCACAGTTAGCAATCAGCCCCAGCATTTT. Translated: CASSQGTVSNQPQHF.